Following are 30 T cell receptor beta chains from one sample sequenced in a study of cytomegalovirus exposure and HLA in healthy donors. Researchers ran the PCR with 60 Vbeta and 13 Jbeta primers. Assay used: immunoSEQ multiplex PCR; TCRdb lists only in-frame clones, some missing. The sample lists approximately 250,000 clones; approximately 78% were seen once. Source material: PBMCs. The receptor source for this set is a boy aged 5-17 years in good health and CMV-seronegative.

The CDR3 sequence: CASSFTDHTRNNEQFF. As DNA, the CDR3 is TGCGCCAGCAGCTTTACGGACCACACTAGGAACAATGAGCAGTTCTTC. The chain combines TRBV5-1 with TRBJ2-1; D perhaps matches TRBD2 (5 bases). The V end lost 2 bases, the J end lost 5 bases, and 17 bases lay between the germline ends. The CDR3 is 16 residues long. CDR1 is SGHRS, CDR2 YFSETQ, per germline. Using reference TRBV5-1 and TRBJ2-1 for the parts outside the CDR3, the full variable domain is KAGVTQTPRYLIKTRGQQVTLSCSPISGHRSVSWYQQTPGQGLQFLFEYFSETQRNKGNFPGRFSGRQFSNSRSEMNVSTLELGDSALYLCASSFTDHTRNNEQFFGPGTRLTVL.

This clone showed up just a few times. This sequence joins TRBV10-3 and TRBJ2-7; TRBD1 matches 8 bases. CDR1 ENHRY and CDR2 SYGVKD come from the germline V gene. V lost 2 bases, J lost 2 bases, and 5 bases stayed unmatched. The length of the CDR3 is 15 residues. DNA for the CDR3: TGTGCCATCAGTGAGGTTCAGGGGGCAGCCTACGAGCAGTACTTC. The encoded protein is CAISEVQGAAYEQYF.

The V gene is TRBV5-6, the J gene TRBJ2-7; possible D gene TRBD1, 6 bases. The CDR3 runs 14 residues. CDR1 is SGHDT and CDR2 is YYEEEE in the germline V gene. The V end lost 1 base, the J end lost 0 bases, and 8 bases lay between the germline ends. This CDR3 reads CASSLTGSSYEQYF. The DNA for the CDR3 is TGTGCCAGCAGCTTGACAGGGAGCTCCTACGAGCAGTACTTC.

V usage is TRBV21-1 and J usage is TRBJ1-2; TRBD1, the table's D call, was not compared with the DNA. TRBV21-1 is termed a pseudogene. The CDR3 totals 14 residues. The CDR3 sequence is CASSKGPGHYGYTF. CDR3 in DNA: TGTGCCAGCAGCAAAGGTCCAGGGCACTATGGCTACACCTTC.

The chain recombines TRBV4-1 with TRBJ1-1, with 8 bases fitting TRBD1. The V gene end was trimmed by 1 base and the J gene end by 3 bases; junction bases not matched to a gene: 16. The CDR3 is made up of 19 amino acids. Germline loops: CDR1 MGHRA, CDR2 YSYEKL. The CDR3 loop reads CASSQGFTILRGLHTEAFF. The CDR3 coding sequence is TGCGCCAGCAGCCAAGGGTTCACAATTCTCAGGGGGCTTCACACTGAAGCTTTCTTT.

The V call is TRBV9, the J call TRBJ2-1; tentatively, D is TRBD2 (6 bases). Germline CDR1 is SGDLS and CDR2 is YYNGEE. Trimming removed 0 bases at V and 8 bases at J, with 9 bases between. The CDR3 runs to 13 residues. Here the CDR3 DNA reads TGTGCCAGCAGCGTAGCGGGAGTTTATGAGCAGTTCTTC. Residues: CASSVAGVYEQFF.

CDR3 in amino acids: CAISEDRRGNQPQHF. CDR3 bases: TGTGCCATCAGTGAGGACCGACGGGGCAATCAGCCCCAGCATTTT. The genes are TRBV10-3 and TRBJ1-5; D not resolved. Germline CDR1 reads ENHRY; CDR2 reads SYGVKD. Trimming removed 2 bases from V and 2 bases from J, with 10 bases in between. This CDR3 is built from 15 residues.

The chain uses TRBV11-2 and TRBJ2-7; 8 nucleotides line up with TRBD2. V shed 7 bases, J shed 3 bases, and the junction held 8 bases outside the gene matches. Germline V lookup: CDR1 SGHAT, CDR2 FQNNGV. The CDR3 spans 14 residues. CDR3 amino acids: CASKGGRGGYEQYF. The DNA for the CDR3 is TGTGCCAGCAAGGGAGGACGGGGGGGCTACGAGCAGTACTTC.

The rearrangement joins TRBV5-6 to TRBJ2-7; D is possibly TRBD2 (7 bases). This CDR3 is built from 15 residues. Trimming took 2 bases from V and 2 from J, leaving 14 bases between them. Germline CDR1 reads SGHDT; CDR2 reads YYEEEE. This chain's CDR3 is CASSLGRGAAYEQYF. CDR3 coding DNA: TGTGCCAGCAGCTTAGGTCGGGGGGCGGCCTACGAGCAGTACTTC.

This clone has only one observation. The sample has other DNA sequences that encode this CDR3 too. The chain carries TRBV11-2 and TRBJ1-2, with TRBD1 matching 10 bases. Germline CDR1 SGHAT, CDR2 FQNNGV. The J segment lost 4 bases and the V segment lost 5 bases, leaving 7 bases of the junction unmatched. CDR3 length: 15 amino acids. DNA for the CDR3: TGTGCCAGCAGCCCAAGGACAGGGGGAGGCTATGGCTACACCTTC. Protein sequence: CASSPRTGGGYGYTF.

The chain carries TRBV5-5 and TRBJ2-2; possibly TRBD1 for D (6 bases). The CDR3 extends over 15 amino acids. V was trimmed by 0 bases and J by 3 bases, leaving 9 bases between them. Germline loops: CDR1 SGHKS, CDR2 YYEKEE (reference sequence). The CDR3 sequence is CASSLEGHYTGELFF. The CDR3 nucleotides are TGTGCCAGCAGCTTGGAGGGACATTACACCGGGGAGCTGTTTTTT.

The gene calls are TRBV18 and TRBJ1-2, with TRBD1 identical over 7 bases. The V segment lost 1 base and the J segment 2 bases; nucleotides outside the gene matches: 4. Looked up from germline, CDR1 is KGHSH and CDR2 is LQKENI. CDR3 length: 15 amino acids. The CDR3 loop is CASSPRRDSNYGYTF. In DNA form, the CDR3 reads TGTGCCAGCTCACCACGCAGGGACAGCAACTATGGCTACACCTTC.

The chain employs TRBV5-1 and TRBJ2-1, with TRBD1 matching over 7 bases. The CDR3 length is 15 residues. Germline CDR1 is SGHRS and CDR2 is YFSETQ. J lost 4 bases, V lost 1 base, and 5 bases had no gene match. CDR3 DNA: TGCGCCAGCAGCTTGCGGCACAGGGGTTACAATGAGCAGTTCTTC. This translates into CASSLRHRGYNEQFF.

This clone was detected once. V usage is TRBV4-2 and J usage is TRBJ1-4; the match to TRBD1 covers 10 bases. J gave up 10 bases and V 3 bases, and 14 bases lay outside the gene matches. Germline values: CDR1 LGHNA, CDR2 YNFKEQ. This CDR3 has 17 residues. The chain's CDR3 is CASSQETTGQGTGKLFF. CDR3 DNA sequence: TGTGCCAGCAGCCAGGAGACAACGGGACAGGGGACCGGAAAACTGTTTTTT.

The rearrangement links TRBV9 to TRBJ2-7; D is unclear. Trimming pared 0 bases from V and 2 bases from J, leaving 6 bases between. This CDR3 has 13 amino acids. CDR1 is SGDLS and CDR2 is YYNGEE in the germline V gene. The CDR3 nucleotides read TGTGCCAGCAGCGTAGCCCCCGCCTACGAGCAGTACTTC. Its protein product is CASSVAPAYEQYF. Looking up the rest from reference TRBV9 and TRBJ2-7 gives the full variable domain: DSGVTQTPKHLITATGQRVTLRCSPRSGDLSVYWYQQSLDQGLQFLIQYYNGEERAKGNILERFSAQQFPDLHSELNLSSLELGDSALYFCASSVAPAYEQYFGPGTRLTVT.

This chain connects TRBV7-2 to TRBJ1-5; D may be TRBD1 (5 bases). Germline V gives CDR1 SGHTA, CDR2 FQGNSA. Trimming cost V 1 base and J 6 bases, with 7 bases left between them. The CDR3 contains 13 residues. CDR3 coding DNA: TGTGCCAGCAGCTTAGTGGGGCGTCAGCCCCAGCATTTT. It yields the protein CASSLVGRQPQHF.

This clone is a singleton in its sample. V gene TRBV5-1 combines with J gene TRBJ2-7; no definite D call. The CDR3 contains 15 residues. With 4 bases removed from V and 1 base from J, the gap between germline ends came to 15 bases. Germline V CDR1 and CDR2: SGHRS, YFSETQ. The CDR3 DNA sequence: TGCGCCAGCAGCCTGGTCCCGGAGTGGTCCTACGAGCAGTACTTC. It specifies CASSLVPEWSYEQYF.

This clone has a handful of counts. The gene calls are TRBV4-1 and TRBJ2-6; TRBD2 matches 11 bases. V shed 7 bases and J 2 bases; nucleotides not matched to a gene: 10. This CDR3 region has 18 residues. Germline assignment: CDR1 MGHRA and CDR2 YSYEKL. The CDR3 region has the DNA TGCGCCAGCACCCAGCCTACTAGCGGGGGTGCTGGGGCCAACGTCCTGACTTTC. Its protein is CASTQPTSGGAGANVLTF.

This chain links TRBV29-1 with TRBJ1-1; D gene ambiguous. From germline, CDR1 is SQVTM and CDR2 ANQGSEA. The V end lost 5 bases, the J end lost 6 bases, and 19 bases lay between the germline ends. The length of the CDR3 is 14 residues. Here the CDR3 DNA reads TGCAGCGTTCTGGCGGACTCAACACGGTCTGAAGCTTTCTTT. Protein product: CSVLADSTRSEAFF.

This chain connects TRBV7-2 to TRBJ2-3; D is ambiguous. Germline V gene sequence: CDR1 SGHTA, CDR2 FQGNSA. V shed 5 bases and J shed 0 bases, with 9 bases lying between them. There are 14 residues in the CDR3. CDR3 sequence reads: CASSNIISTDTQYF. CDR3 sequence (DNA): TGTGCCAGCAGCAACATCATTAGCACAGATACGCAGTATTTT.

The CDR3 loop is CASSPLRREQYF. The CDR3 region has the DNA TGTGCCAGCAGCCCCCTCCGGAGAGAGCAGTACTTC. The chain is built from TRBV7-9 and TRBJ2-7; D is undetermined. Between the trimmed V and J ends, which lost 5 bases and 7 bases, there was a span of 12 bases. The CDR3 totals 12 residues. Germline CDR1 and CDR2: SEHNR and FQNEAQ (reference sequence).

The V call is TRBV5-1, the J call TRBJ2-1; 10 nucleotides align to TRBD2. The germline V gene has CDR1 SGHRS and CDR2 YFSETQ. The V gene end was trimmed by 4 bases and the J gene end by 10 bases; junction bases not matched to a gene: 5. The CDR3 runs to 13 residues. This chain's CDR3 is CASSILAGDEQFF. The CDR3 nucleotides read TGCGCCAGCAGCATTCTAGCGGGGGACGAGCAGTTCTTC. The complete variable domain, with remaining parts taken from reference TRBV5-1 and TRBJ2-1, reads KAGVTQTPRYLIKTRGQQVTLSCSPISGHRSVSWYQQTPGQGLQFLFEYFSETQRNKGNFPGRFSGRQFSNSRSEMNVSTLELGDSALYLCASSILAGDEQFFGPGTRLTVL.

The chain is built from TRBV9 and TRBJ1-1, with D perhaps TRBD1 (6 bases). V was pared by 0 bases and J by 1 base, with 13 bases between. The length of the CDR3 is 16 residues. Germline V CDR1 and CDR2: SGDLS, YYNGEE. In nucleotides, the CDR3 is TGTGCCAGCAGCGTAGCAACCGGGACAACGAACACTGAAGCTTTCTTT. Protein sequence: CASSVATGTTNTEAFF.

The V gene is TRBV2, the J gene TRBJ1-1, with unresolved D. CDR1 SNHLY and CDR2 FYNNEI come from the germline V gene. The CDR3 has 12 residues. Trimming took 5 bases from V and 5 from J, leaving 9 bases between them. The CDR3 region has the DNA TGTGCCAGCAGTCCCCCGCGAACTGAAGCTTTCTTT. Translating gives CASSPPRTEAFF.

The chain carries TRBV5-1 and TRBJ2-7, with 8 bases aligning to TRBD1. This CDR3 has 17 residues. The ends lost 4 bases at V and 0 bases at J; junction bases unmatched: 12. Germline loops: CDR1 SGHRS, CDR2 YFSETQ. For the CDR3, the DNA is TGCGCCAGCAGCCTCCACGGGGACGGGACAGGCTCCTACGAGCAGTACTTC. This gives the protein CASSLHGDGTGSYEQYF.

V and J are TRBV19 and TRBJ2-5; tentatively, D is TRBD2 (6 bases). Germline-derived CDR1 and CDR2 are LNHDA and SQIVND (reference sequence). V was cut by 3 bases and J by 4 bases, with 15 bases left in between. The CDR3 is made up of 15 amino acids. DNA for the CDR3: TGTGCCAGTAGTATTAGGAGGGATGGGACAGAGACCCAGTACTTC. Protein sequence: CASSIRRDGTETQYF.

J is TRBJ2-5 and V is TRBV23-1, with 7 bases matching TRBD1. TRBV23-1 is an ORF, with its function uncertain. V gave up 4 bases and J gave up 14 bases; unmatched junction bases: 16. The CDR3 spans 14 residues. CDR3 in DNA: TGCGCCAGCAGTCCCACCCCCCTGGACAGGCCAAGCTACTTC. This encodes CASSPTPLDRPSYF.

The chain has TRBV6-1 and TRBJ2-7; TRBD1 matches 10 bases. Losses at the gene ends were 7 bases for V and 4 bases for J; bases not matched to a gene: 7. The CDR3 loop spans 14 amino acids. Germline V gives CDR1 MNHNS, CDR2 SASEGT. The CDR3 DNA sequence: TGTGCCAGCAAGCCGACAGGGGGCGGATACGAGCAGTACTTC. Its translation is CASKPTGGGYEQYF.

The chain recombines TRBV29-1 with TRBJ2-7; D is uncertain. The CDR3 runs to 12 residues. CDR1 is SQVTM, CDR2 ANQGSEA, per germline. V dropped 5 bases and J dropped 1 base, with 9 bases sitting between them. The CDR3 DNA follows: TGCAGCGTTCGTGAGACTTCCTACGAGCAGTACTTC. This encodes CSVRETSYEQYF.

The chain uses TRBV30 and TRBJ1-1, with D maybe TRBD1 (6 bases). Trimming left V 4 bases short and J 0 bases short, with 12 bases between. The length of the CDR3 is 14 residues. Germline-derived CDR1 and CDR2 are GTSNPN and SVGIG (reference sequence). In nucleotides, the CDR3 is TGTGCCTGGAAGAGGGACACCCTGAACACTGAAGCTTTCTTT. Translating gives CAWKRDTLNTEAFF.